The present T cell receptor beta chain was sequenced within a study of control samples from healthy donors and cancer patients. V shed 0 bases, J shed 1 base, and the junction held 10 bases outside the gene matches. CDR1 and CDR2 from the germline V gene are GTSNPN and SVGIG (reference sequence). This CDR3 is built from 18 residues. Using immunoSEQ multiplex PCR, the repertoire was profiled, and TCRdb retains in-frame clones only, with some absent. Here the sample spans under 150,000 clones, approximately 92% being singletons. This receptor was taken from a man aged 30-40 years in good health. The specimen sequenced was blood. The V gene is TRBV30, the J gene TRBJ2-1, with 9 bases that match TRBD2. In DNA form, the CDR3 reads TGTGCCTGGAGTGTACGCAGTAGCGGGAGAAATTCCTACAATGAGCAGTTCTTC. Encoded protein: CAWSVRSSGRNSYNEQFF.